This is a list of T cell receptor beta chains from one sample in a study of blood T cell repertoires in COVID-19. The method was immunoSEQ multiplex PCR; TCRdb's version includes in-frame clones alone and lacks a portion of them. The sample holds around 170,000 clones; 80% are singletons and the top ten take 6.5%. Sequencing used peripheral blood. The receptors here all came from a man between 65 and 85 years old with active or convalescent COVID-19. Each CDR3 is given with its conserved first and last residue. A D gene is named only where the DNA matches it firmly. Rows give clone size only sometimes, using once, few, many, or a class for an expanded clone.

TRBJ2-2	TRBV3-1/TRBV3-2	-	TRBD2	CASSQVSGGPGELFF	TGTGCCAGCAGCCAAGTCAGCGGGGGCCCCGGGGAGCTGTTTTTT
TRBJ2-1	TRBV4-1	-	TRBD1	CASSQVLQGSYNEQFF	TGCGCCAGCAGCCAAGTTTTACAGGGGTCCTACAATGAGCAGTTCTTC
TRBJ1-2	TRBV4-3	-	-	CASSQDRTVNYGYTF	TGCGCCAGCAGCCAAGATCGGACTGTTAACTATGGCTACACCTTC
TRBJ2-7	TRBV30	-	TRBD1	CAWKRDRGPYEQYF	TGTGCCTGGAAGAGGGACAGGGGTCCCTACGAGCAGTACTTC
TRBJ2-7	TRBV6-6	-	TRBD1	CASRTGQRHYEQYF	TGTGCCAGCAGGACGGGACAGCGACACTACGAGCAGTACTTC
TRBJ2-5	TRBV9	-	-	CASSPRGIVQETQYF	TGTGCCAGCAGCCCCCGGGGGATCGTTCAAGAGACCCAGTACTTC
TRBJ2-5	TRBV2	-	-	CASSQIQGTETQYF	TGTGCCAGCAGTCAGATTCAGGGAACCGAGACCCAGTACTTC
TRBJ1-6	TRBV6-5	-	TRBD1	CASSDRVRFNSPLHF	TGTGCCAGTTCGGACAGGGTGCGTTTTAATTCACCCCTCCACTTT
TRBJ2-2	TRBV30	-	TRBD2	CAGSLSGSFLFGELFF	TGTGCCGGGTCATTAAGCGGGAGTTTTCTCTTCGGGGAGCTGTTTTTT
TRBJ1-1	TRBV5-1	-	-	CASSLTGSNTEAFF	TGCGCCAGCAGCTTAACGGGGTCGAACACTGAAGCTTTCTTT
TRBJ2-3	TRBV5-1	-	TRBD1	CASSLGQGGTDTQYF	TGCGCCAGCAGCTTGGGGCAGGGGGGCACAGATACGCAGTATTTT
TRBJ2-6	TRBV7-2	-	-	CASSLSSGANVLTF	TGTGCCAGCAGCTTGAGCTCTGGGGCCAACGTCCTGACTTTC
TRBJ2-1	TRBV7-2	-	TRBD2	CASSLRSGREVGEQFF	TGTGCCAGCAGCTTAAGAAGCGGGAGGGAGGTCGGGGAGCAGTTCTTC
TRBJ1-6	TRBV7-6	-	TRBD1	CASSLTGRAYNSPLHF	TGTGCCAGCAGCTTGACAGGGAGAGCCTATAATTCACCCCTCCACTTT
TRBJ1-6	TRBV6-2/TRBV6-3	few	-	CASSYGRGNSPLHF	TGTGCCAGCAGTTATGGCAGGGGTAATTCACCCCTCCACTTT
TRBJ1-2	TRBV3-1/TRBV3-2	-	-	CASSREGVNYGYTF	TGTGCCAGCAGCCGGGAGGGCGTCAACTATGGCTACACCTTC
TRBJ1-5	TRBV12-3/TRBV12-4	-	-	CASSPGPQPQHF	TGTGCCAGCAGTCCAGGTCCTCAGCCCCAGCATTTT
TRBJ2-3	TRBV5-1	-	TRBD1	CASSPGQGVTDTQYF	TGCGCCAGCAGCCCAGGACAGGGAGTCACAGATACGCAGTATTTT
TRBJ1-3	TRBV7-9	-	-	CASRPAPDSSGNTIYF	TGTGCCAGCAGACCCGCGCCGGACAGCTCTGGAAACACCATATATTTT
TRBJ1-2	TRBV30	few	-	CAWGRDNYGYTF	TGTGCCTGGGGACGGGATAACTATGGCTACACCTTC
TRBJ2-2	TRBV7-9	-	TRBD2	CASSSLTSGGANTGELFF	TGTGCCAGCAGCTCACTGACTAGCGGGGGGGCAAACACCGGGGAGCTGTTTTTT
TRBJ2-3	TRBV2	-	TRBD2	CASSGLAGGTDTQYF	TGTGCCAGCAGTGGACTAGCGGGGGGCACAGATACGCAGTATTTT
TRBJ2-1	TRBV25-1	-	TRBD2	CASSVGGLAGHNEQFF	TGTGCCAGCAGTGTAGGGGGTCTAGCGGGACACAATGAGCAGTTCTTC
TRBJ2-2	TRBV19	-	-	CASSIGAGIGTGELFF	TGTGCCAGTAGTATAGGGGCAGGGATAGGCACCGGGGAGCTGTTTTTT
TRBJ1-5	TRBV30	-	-	CAWSVTANQPQHF	TGTGCCTGGAGTGTGACAGCGAATCAGCCCCAGCATTTT
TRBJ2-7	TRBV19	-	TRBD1	CASSIGTGAEQYF	TGTGCCAGTAGTATCGGGACAGGGGCCGAGCAGTACTTC
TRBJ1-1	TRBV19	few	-	CASSTRPTPDTEAFF	TGTGCCAGTAGTACAAGACCGACACCCGACACTGAAGCTTTCTTT
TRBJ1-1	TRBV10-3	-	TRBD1	CAIAGTGDSEAFF	TGTGCCATCGCCGGGACAGGGGACTCTGAAGCTTTCTTT
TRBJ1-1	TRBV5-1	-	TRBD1	CASSERQGNTEAFF	TGCGCCAGCAGCGAACGACAGGGGAACACTGAAGCTTTCTTT
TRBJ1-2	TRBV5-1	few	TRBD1	CASSGGTGAIYGYTF	TGCGCCAGCAGCGGAGGGACAGGGGCGATCTATGGCTACACCTTC
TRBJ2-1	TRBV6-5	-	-	CASSYSGSSYNEQFF	TGTGCCAGCAGTTATAGCGGTAGCTCCTACAATGAGCAGTTCTTC
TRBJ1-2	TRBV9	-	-	CASSETGQSNYGYTF	TGTGCCAGCAGCGAAACAGGGCAGTCGAACTATGGCTACACCTTC
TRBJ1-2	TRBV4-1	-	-	CASSQDIFGALYYGYTF	TGCGCCAGCAGCCAAGATATATTCGGAGCTCTGTACTATGGCTACACCTTC
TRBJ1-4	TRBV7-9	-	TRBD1	CASSFGQGRLGREKLFF	TGTGCCAGCAGCTTCGGACAGGGGCGCCTCGGACGGGAAAAACTGTTTTTT
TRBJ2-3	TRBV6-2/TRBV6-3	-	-	CASSYRRDTQYF	TGTGCCAGCAGTTACCGTAGAGATACGCAGTATTTT
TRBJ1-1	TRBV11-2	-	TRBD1	CASSLRGQGAPGTEAFF	TGTGCCAGCAGCTTAAGGGGGCAGGGGGCGCCCGGGACTGAAGCTTTCTTT
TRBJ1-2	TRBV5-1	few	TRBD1	CASSSTGQGSYGYTF	TGCGCCAGCAGCTCCACGGGACAGGGGTCATATGGCTACACCTTC
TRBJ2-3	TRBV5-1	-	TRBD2	CASSREGRQGDTDTQYF	TGCGCCAGCAGCCGGGAGGGGCGCCAAGGGGACACAGATACGCAGTATTTT
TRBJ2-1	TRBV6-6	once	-	CASSSPGSNEQFF	TGTGCCAGCAGTTCCCCGGGTTCCAATGAGCAGTTCTTC
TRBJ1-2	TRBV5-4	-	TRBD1	CASSLPGQVDYGYTF	TGTGCCAGCAGCTTACCAGGACAGGTTGACTATGGCTACACCTTC
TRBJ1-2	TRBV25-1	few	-	CASSHRAVLYGYTF	TGTGCCAGCAGCCACAGGGCGGTTTTGTATGGCTACACCTTC
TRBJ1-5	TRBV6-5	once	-	CASSLTGNSNQPQHF	TGTGCCAGTAGCCTAACAGGAAATAGCAATCAGCCCCAGCATTTT
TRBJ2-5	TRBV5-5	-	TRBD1	CASSPGGGETQYF	TGTGCCAGCAGCCCAGGGGGCGGAGAGACCCAGTACTTC
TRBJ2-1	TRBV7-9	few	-	CASSLENEQFF	TGTGCCAGCAGCTTGGAGAATGAGCAGTTCTTC
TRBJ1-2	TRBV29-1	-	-	CSVAMGSGYTF	TGCAGCGTTGCGATGGGCAGTGGCTACACCTTC
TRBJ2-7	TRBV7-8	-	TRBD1	CASSLEQGGQYF	TGTGCCAGCAGCTTAGAACAGGGGGGACAGTACTTC
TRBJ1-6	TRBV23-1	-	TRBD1	CASSRSRDRPNSPLHF	TGCGCCAGCAGTCGCAGCCGGGACAGGCCTAATTCACCCCTCCACTTT
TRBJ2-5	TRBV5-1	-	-	CASSYPRERGETQYF	TGCGCCAGCAGCTATCCCCGGGAACGGGGGGAGACCCAGTACTTC
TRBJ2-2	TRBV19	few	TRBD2	CASRTSGGTGELFF	TGTGCCAGTAGGACTAGCGGGGGCACCGGGGAGCTGTTTTTT
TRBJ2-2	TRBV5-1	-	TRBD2	CASSPTSGDGGELFF	TGCGCCAGCAGCCCGACTAGCGGGGATGGCGGGGAGCTGTTTTTT
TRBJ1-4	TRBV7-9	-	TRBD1	CATQILGTEDLATNEKLFF	TGTGCTACGCAGATTTTGGGGACAGAGGACTTAGCAACTAATGAAAAACTGTTTTTT
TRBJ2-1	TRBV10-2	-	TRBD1	CASSKGQGLGPFF	TGCGCCAGCAGTAAAGGACAGGGATTGGGTCCGTTCTTC
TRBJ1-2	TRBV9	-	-	CASSVAEGVGGYTF	TGTGCCAGCAGCGTAGCAGAGGGGGTAGGCGGCTACACCTTC
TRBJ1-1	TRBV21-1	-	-	CASSKGGGGGDEAFF	TGTGCCAGCAGCAAAGGCGGCGGGGGAGGCGATGAAGCTTTCTTT
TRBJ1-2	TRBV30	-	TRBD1	CAWSENRGLYGYTF	TGTGCCTGGAGTGAGAACAGGGGGCTTTATGGCTACACCTTC
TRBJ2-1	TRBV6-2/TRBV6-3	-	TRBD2	CASSYYLAGWPGEQFF	TGTGCCAGCAGTTACTATCTAGCGGGATGGCCGGGAGAGCAGTTCTTC
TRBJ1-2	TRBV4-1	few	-	CASSQGGDNTVYGYTF	TGCGCCAGCAGCCAAGGAGGGGACAACACGGTTTATGGCTACACCTTC